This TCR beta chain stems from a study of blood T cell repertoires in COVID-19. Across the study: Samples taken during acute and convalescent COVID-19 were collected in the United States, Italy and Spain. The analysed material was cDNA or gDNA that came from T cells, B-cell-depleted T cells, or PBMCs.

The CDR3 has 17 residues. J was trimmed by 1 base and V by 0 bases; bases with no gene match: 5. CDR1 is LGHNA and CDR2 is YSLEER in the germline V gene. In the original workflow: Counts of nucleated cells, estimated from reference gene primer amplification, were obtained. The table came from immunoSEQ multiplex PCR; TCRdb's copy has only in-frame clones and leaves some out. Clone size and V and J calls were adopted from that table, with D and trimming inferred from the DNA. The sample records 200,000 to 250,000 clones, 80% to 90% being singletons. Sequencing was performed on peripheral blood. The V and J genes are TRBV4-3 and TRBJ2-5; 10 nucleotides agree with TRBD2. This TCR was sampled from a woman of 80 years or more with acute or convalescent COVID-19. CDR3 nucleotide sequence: TGCGCCAGCAGCCAAGATTATGTAGCGGGGGGCCAAGAGACCCAGTACTTC. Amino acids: CASSQDYVAGGQETQYF.